The 2 T cell receptor beta chains below come from one sample, sequenced in a study of graft-versus-host responses after intestinal transplantation. Their target antigens are unknown. TCRdb's table, derived via immunoSEQ multiplex PCR, lists solely in-frame clones and lacks some. Here the sample spans 35,000 to 50,000 clones, more than 90% being singletons. Sequencing was performed on unstimulated CD8+ T cells sorted from spleen or lymph node cells, taken before transplant. All receptors come from a human donor who was the organ donor for an intestinal transplant.

The J gene is TRBJ2-1, the V gene TRBV4-3, with 10 bases aligning to TRBD2. Trimming at V came to 0 bases and at J to 5 bases, leaving 4 bases not matched to a gene. The germline gives CDR1 LGHNA, CDR2 YSLEER. The CDR3 totals 16 residues. The CDR3 spells CASSQDGLAGDNEQFF. As DNA, the CDR3 is TGCGCCAGCAGCCAAGACGGGCTAGCGGGGGACAATGAGCAGTTCTTC.

The rearrangement links TRBV28 to TRBJ1-1; 11 bases are shared with TRBD1. With 5 bases clipped from V and 5 bases from J, the junction kept 7 bases outside the gene matches. The CDR3 length is 15 residues. CDR1 MDHEN and CDR2 SYDVKM come from the germline V gene. As DNA, the CDR3 is TGTGCCAGCAGTATGGACAGGGGGCCGGAAACTGAAGCTTTCTTT. Translated, it gives CASSMDRGPETEAFF. The variable domain in full, completed from reference TRBV28 and TRBJ1-1, reads DVKVTQSSRYLVKRTGEKVFLECVQDMDHENMFWYRQDPGLGLRLIYFSYDVKMKEKGDIPEGYSVSREKKERFSLILESASTNQTSMYLCASSMDRGPETEAFFGQGTRLTVV.